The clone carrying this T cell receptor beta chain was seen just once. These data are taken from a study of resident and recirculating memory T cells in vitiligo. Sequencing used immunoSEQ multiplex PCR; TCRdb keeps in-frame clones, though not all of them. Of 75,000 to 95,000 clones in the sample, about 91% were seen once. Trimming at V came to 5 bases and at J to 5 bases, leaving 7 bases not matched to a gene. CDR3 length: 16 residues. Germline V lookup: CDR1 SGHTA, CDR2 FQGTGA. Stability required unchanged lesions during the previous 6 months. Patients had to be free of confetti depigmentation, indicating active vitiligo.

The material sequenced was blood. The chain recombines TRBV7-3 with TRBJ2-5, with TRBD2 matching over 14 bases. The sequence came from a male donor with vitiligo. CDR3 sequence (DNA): TGTGCCAGCAGCCACCCGGGACTAGCGGGAGAGGAGACCCAGTACTTC. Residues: CASSHPGLAGEETQYF.